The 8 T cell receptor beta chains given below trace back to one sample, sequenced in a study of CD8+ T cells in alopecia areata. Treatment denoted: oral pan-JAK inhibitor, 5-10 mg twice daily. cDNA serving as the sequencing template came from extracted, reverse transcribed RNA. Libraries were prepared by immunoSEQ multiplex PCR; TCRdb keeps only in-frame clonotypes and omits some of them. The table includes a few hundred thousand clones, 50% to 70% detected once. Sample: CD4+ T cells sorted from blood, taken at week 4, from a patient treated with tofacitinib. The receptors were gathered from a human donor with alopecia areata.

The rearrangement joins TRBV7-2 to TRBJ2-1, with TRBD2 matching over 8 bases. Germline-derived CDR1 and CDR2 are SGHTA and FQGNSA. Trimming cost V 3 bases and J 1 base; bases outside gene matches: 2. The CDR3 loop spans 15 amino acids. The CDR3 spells CASSFSGASYNEQFF. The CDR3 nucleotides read TGTGCCAGCAGCTTTAGCGGGGCGTCCTACAATGAGCAGTTCTTC.

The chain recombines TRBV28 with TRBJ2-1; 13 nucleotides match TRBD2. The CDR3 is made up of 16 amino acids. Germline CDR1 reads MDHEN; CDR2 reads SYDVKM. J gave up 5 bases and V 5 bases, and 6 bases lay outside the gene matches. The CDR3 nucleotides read TGTGCCAGCAGTCCCGGACTAGCGGGGGCAGACAATGAGCAGTTCTTC. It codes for CASSPGLAGADNEQFF.

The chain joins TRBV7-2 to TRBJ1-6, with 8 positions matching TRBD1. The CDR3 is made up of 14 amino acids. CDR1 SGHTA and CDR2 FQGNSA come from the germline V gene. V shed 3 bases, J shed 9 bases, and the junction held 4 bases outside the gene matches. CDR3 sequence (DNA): TGTGCCAGCAGCTTCGGACAGGGTTCTTCACCCCTCCACTTT. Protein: CASSFGQGSSPLHF.

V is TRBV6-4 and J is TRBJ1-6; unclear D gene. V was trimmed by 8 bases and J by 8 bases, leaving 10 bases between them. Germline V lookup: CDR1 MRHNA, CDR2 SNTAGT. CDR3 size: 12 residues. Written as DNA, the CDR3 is TGTGCCAGCGGCTACTGGCATTCACCCCTCCACTTT. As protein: CASGYWHSPLHF.

The CDR3 loop reads CSVGPRQGAYEQYF. DNA for the CDR3: TGCAGCGTGGGGCCCAGACAGGGGGCCTACGAGCAGTACTTC. This sequence joins TRBV29-1 and TRBJ2-7, with 9 nucleotides matching TRBD1. The CDR3 has 14 residues. The germline V gene has CDR1 SQVTM and CDR2 ANQGSEA. V was pared by 6 bases and J by 2 bases, with 8 bases of the junction left unmatched.

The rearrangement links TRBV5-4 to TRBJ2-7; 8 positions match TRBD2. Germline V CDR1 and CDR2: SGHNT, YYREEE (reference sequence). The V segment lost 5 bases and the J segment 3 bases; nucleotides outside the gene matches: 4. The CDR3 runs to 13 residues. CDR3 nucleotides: TGTGCCAGCAGGGTAGCGGGGCGCTACGAGCAGTACTTC. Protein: CASRVAGRYEQYF.

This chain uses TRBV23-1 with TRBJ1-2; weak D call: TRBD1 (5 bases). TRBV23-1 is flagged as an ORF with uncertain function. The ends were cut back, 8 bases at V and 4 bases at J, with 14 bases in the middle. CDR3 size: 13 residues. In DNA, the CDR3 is TGCGCCAGCCCGGGACTTAAGGGCTATGGCTACACCTTC. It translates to CASPGLKGYGYTF.

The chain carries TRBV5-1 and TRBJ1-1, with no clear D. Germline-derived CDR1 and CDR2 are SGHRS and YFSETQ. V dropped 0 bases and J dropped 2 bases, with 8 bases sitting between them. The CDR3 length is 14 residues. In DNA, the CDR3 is TGCGCCAGCAGCTTGGGGGTTTCCAACACTGAAGCTTTCTTT. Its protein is CASSLGVSNTEAFF.